Below are 17 T cell receptor beta chains sequenced from a single sample in a study of CD8+ T cells in alopecia areata. It was cDNA, reverse transcribed from extracted RNA, that served as the sequencing template. Produced via immunoSEQ multiplex PCR; TCRdb's table is partial and in-frame only. This sample carries 150,000 or so clones, 45% to 60% of them seen once, and the ten largest clones take 15% to 20%. Sequencing was performed on CD8+ T cells sorted from blood, taken at week 0. The origin of the receptors is a human donor with alopecia areata.

The V call is TRBV4-1, the J call TRBJ1-1, with D unclear. With 4 bases removed from V and 5 bases from J, the gap between germline ends came to 11 bases. Germline CDR1 reads MGHRA; CDR2 reads YSYEKL. The CDR3 length is 13 residues. The CDR3 protein is CASSPLGRTEAFF. The CDR3 bases are TGCGCCAGCAGCCCGCTGGGGAGGACTGAAGCTTTCTTT.

This clone was observed a few times. This chain uses TRBV27 with TRBJ2-3; D is uncertain. Trimming pared 4 bases from V and 0 bases from J, leaving 5 bases between. CDR3 length: 13 amino acids. The V gene's germline CDR1 is MNHEY and CDR2 SMNVEV (reference sequence). The CDR3 is CASSSTSTDTQYF. DNA for the CDR3: TGTGCCAGCAGTTCGACTAGCACAGATACGCAGTATTTT.

This clone was detected only a few times. The V call is TRBV4-3, the J call TRBJ2-7; D is ambiguous. Trimming pared 0 bases from V and 4 bases from J, leaving 10 bases between. The CDR3 is 14 amino acids. CDR1 is LGHNA and CDR2 is YSLEER in the germline V gene. The CDR3 spells CASSQEVYLYEQYF. CDR3 DNA: TGCGCCAGCAGCCAAGAAGTTTACCTTTACGAGCAGTACTTC.

This clone was picked up one time. The chain employs TRBV27 and TRBJ2-7; D is perhaps TRBD2 (5 bases). Germline CDR1 reads MNHEY; CDR2 reads SMNVEV (reference sequence). Trimming stripped 5 bases from V and 0 bases from J, with 11 bases between. The CDR3 has 14 residues. The CDR3 here is CASSIRGGSYEQYF. The CDR3 bases are TGTGCCAGCAGTATCCGGGGTGGCTCCTACGAGCAGTACTTC.

This clone was seen only a few times. The chain employs TRBV27 and TRBJ2-7; D remains ambiguous. With 4 bases removed from V and 6 bases from J, the gap between germline ends came to 10 bases. The CDR3 totals 12 residues. The germline gives CDR1 MNHEY, CDR2 SMNVEV (reference sequence). DNA of the CDR3: TGTGCCAGCAGTTCATCCTCTGGCGAGCAGTACTTC. Its protein is CASSSSSGEQYF.

The chain combines TRBV2 with TRBJ2-6; no reliable D call. Trimming took 5 bases from V and 4 from J, leaving 9 bases between them. This CDR3 is 14 amino acids long. CDR1 SNHLY and CDR2 FYNNEI come from the germline V gene. The CDR3 is CASSPIPGANVLTF. CDR3 coding DNA: TGTGCCAGCAGTCCGATCCCCGGGGCCAACGTCCTGACTTTC.

The chain couples TRBV2 to TRBJ2-7; D is unresolved. CDR1 is SNHLY, CDR2 FYNNEI, per germline. This CDR3 contains 15 residues. V was shortened by 4 bases and J by 3 bases, with 16 bases between the two germline ends. This chain's CDR3 is CASSGVRSSIYEQYF. CDR3 DNA: TGTGCCAGCAGTGGCGTTCGGTCGAGTATCTACGAGCAGTACTTC.

J is TRBJ1-5 and V is TRBV29-1; no reliable D call. Germline assignment: CDR1 SQVTM and CDR2 ANQGSEA. The CDR3 is 13 residues long. V lost 6 bases and J lost 0, with 9 bases in between. CDR3 DNA sequence: TGCAGCGTCGAACTAGATAGCAATCAGCCCCAGCATTTT. This gives the protein CSVELDSNQPQHF.

This clone has just a few counts. The V call is TRBV15, the J call TRBJ2-1; D is perhaps TRBD2 (5 bases). V lost 2 bases and J lost 3, with 17 bases in between. Germline V gene data show CDR1 as LNHNV and CDR2 as YYDKDF (reference sequence). The CDR3 is 17 amino acids. The CDR3 sequence is CATSRRAVDKLYNEQFF. The CDR3, as DNA: TGTGCCACCAGCAGACGAGCGGTAGACAAACTCTACAATGAGCAGTTCTTC.

V gene TRBV6-5 combines with J gene TRBJ2-5; 8 bases agree with TRBD1. The CDR3 totals 14 residues. CDR1 and CDR2 from the germline V gene are MNHEY and SVGAGI. V dropped 2 bases and J dropped 1; count of bases not matched to a gene: 0. CDR3 in amino acids: CASSYTGGQETQYF. CDR3 nucleotide sequence: TGTGCCAGCAGTTACACAGGGGGCCAAGAGACCCAGTACTTC.

This chain uses TRBV27 with TRBJ1-5; D gene uncertain. Germline lookup yields CDR1 MNHEY and CDR2 SMNVEV (reference sequence). The CDR3 spans 13 residues. Trimming shortened V by 0 bases and J by 5 bases, and 5 bases separated the two germline ends. The CDR3 sequence: CASSLSGYQPQHF. As DNA, the CDR3 is TGTGCCAGCAGTTTATCGGGTTATCAGCCCCAGCATTTT.

The gene calls are TRBV25-1 and TRBJ1-2; D gene uncertain. From germline, CDR1 is MGHDK and CDR2 SYGVNS. Trimming removed 1 base at V and 5 bases at J, with 8 bases between. CDR3 length: 13 residues. CDR3 in amino acids: CASSESTAYGYTF. DNA for the CDR3: TGTGCCAGCAGTGAATCTACCGCATATGGCTACACCTTC.

This sequence joins TRBV19 and TRBJ2-3; no clear D. Trimming removed 5 bases at V and 3 bases at J, with 9 bases between. From germline, CDR1 is LNHDA and CDR2 SQIVND (reference sequence). The CDR3 is 13 residues long. CDR3 protein: CASSAVTTDTQYF. CDR3 sequence (DNA): TGTGCCAGTAGTGCTGTGACAACAGATACGCAGTATTTT.

CDR3 coding DNA: TGCAGCGTTGTTACAGAAAACACTGAAGCTTTCTTT. It translates to CSVVTENTEAFF. V gene TRBV29-1 combines with J gene TRBJ1-1; D gene ambiguous. Germline V CDR1 and CDR2: SQVTM, ANQGSEA. Trimming pared 4 bases from V and 2 bases from J, leaving 8 bases between. CDR3 length: 12 amino acids. The full variable domain, its missing parts supplied by reference TRBV29-1 and TRBJ1-1, is SAVISQKPSRDICQRGTSLTIQCQVDSQVTMMFWYRQQPGQSLTLIATANQGSEATYESGFVIDKFPISRPNLTFSTLTVSNMSPEDSSIYLCSVVTENTEAFFGQGTRLTVV.

This chain links TRBV13 with TRBJ1-6; perhaps TRBD1 as D (5 bases). Looked up from germline, CDR1 is PRHDT and CDR2 is FYEKMQ (reference sequence). This CDR3 is 15 amino acids long. Trimming left V 2 bases short and J 7 bases short, with 12 bases between. The CDR3 spells CASSLKGPGNSPLHF. CDR3 in DNA: TGTGCCAGCAGCTTAAAGGGACCGGGAAATTCACCCCTCCACTTT.

The J gene is TRBJ1-5, the V gene TRBV4-3, with 9 bases identical to TRBD1. The CDR3 totals 15 residues. V shed 0 bases, J shed 7 bases, and the junction held 4 bases outside the gene matches. CDR1 is LGHNA and CDR2 is YSLEER in the germline V gene. The CDR3 here is CASSQDRDREQPQHF. CDR3 in DNA: TGCGCCAGCAGCCAAGATCGGGACAGGGAGCAGCCCCAGCATTTT.

This chain uses TRBV5-6 with TRBJ2-7; TRBD1 matches 10 bases. CDR3 length equals 15 residues. The V gene end was trimmed by 4 bases and the J gene end by 7 bases; junction bases not matched to a gene: 11. The germline V gene encodes CDR1 SGHDT and CDR2 YYEEEE. This CDR3 reads CASSDRDRGVWEQYF. The CDR3 DNA follows: TGTGCCAGCAGCGACCGGGACAGGGGAGTTTGGGAGCAGTACTTC.